The source of this T cell receptor beta chain is a study of shared clonotypes between healthy human individuals. Only CD45RO-negative cells positively selected for CCR7 counted as naive CD8 cells, so terminally differentiated effector memory CD45RA+ cells were excluded. V was pared by 6 bases and J by 7 bases, with 8 bases of the junction left unmatched. This CDR3 region has 13 residues. CDR1 is SEHNR and CDR2 is FQNEAQ in the germline V gene (reference sequence). The method was immunoSEQ multiplex PCR; TCRdb's version includes in-frame clones alone and lacks a portion of them. Among some 580,000 clones listed, roughly 98% were seen once.

Input material: naive CD8+ T cells sorted from blood. The chain recombines TRBV7-9 with TRBJ1-2; TRBD1 matches at 7 bases. The receptor was isolated from a man aged 25-40 years in good health. The CDR3 coding sequence is TGTGCCAGCAGAAGCGGACAGGAGTCTGGCTACACCTTC. It codes for CASRSGQESGYTF.